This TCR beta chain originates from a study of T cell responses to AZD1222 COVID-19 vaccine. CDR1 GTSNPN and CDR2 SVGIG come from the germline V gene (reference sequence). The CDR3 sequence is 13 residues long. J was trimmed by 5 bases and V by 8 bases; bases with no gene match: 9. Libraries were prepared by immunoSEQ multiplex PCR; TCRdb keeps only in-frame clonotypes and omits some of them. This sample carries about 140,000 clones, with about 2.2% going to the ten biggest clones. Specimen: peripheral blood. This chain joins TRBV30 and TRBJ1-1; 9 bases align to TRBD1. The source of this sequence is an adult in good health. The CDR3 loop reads CARQQGASTEAFF. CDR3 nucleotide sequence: TGTGCCCGCCAACAGGGGGCGAGTACTGAAGCTTTCTTT.